This T cell receptor beta chain was observed in a study of untreated major depressive disorder. Study-level findings and limits: Depressed patients' CD4+ T cells carried increased TRBV05-01 (Vbeta 5.1) usage versus control CD4+ T cells.

A remark on this clone: The antigen is unknown.

Sequencing was performed with immunoSEQ multiplex PCR; in TCRdb, only in-frame clones are kept and a portion is missing. The table includes 10,000 to 15,000 clones, 75% to 95% detected once. Trimming removed 1 base from V and 5 bases from J; junction bases left unmatched: 7. CDR1 and CDR2 from the germline V gene are SQVTM and ANQGSEA. This CDR3 has 14 amino acids. The J gene is TRBJ2-7, the V gene TRBV29-1, with 8 bases matching TRBD2. This sequence was found in a woman aged 25 to 45 with major depressive disorder. Sequencing was carried out using CD4+ T cells from PBMCs. CDR3 DNA: TGCAGCGTTGAAGTCGGACTAGCTTCGGACGAGCAGTACTTC. Amino acids: CSVEVGLASDEQYF.